Listed here is a single TCR beta chain. This sample is drawn from a study of OX40 agonist ivuxolimab in advanced cancers. TCRdb's copy holds only in-frame clones and misses some; the assay was immunoSEQ multiplex PCR. The table shows tens of thousands of clones, with 70% to 90% occurring only once. The germline gives CDR1 SGHNT, CDR2 YYREEE (reference sequence). The CDR3 runs to 16 residues. V shed 6 bases and J shed 0 bases, with 15 bases lying between them. The gene calls are TRBV5-4 and TRBJ2-2; tentative D call: TRBD2 (6 bases). The sample consisted of CD4+ or CD8+ T cells sorted from blood, taken in a trial of the OX40 agonist ivuxolimab. This sequence originates from an adult with an advanced solid tumor such as melanoma, head and neck, liver or kidney cancer. The CDR3 loop reads CASIHEGGANTGELFF. CDR3 in DNA: TGTGCCAGCATCCATGAGGGCGGGGCGAACACCGGGGAGCTGTTTTTT.